The T cell receptor beta chain described here comes from a study of cytotoxic CD8 clonotypes in ibrutinib-treated CLL. General study results and limits: Clonality rose at ibrutinib response and fell back toward baseline at progression. Under therapy, public clonotypes either contracted or stayed stable, and they were uncommon.

The repertoire was sequenced with immunoSEQ multiplex PCR; TCRdb's copy has only in-frame clones and lacks some. This sample has 200,000 or so clones, with about 75% found just once. Points on this clone: Its target is not known.

Germline V lookup: CDR1 MGHRA, CDR2 YSYEKL. The CDR3 contains 16 residues. Trimming shortened V by 4 bases and J by 5 bases, and 20 bases separated the two germline ends. The chain is built from TRBV4-1 and TRBJ1-1, with a possible D match to TRBD1 (5 bases). The TCR was taken from a human donor with chronic lymphocytic leukemia. This specimen was PBMCs, taken after 12 months of ibrutinib treatment. The CDR3 nucleotides read TGCGCCAGCAGCCCGATGCCCGGGACGGGGGGGACTGAAGCTTTCTTT. Translated, it gives CASSPMPGTGGTEAFF.